This TCR beta chain was observed in a study of blood T cell repertoires in COVID-19. At the level of the study: Samples representing acute and convalescent COVID-19 were sourced from the United States, Italy and Spain. Nucleic acid was either cDNA or gDNA, and it came from T cells, B-cell-depleted T cells, or PBMCs.

Germline CDR1 reads MDHEN; CDR2 reads SYDVKM. The junction had 19 bases not matched to a gene; V was cut back by 2 bases and J by 7 bases. CDR3 length: 18 residues. Per the original data handling: Estimates of nucleated cell counts were drawn from the amplification of reference gene primers. Sequenced by immunoSEQ multiplex PCR; TCRdb stores in-frame clones only, minus some. Clone size and the V and J calls come from that table; the DNA yielded D and trimming. The table has about 100,000 clones, about 89% seen once; the top ten hold about 5.1%. This TCR came from a human donor in a cohort sampled during active COVID-19. The chain couples TRBV28 to TRBJ2-7; 8 bases are shared with TRBD1. Sequenced material: peripheral blood. This chain's CDR3 is CASSLRAGGAPVAGEQYF. The CDR3 DNA reads as TGTGCCAGCAGTTTAAGGGCAGGGGGCGCACCCGTGGCCGGGGAGCAGTACTTC. Full variable domain (outside the CDR3, taken from reference TRBV28 and TRBJ2-7): DVKVTQSSRYLVKRTGEKVFLECVQDMDHENMFWYRQDPGLGLRLIYFSYDVKMKEKGDIPEGYSVSREKKERFSLILESASTNQTSMYLCASSLRAGGAPVAGEQYFGPGTRLTVT.